The clone carrying this T cell receptor (beta chain) was detected once. The antigen is not known. The protocol was immunoSEQ multiplex PCR, while the TCRdb copy is restricted to in-frame clones and leaves out a portion. This table holds under 95,000 clones, approximately 86% found once. This specimen belongs to a study of T cell responses to AZD1222 COVID-19 vaccine. The V and J ends lost 3 bases and 7 bases respectively, with 19 bases between them. Germline assignment: CDR1 LGHDT and CDR2 YNNKEL (reference sequence). The CDR3 has 15 residues. Study-wide results and limits: Dominant at 160-218 and 743-854, vaccine-associated CD4 TCRs also spanned spike. Compared with day 0, the breadth and depth of the Spike-specific TCR repertoire rose significantly after two doses of AZD1222. Baseline seropositives among AZD1222 recipients totaled only five or six. The sample set comprised mostly white British donors with more females, and clonal diversity was possibly underestimated.

The chain links TRBV3-1 (or the pseudogene TRBV3-2) to TRBJ2-7; the D gene is possibly TRBD2 (6 bases). Sample: peripheral blood, taken on day 0 of AZD1222 vaccination. This sequence was found in an adult in good health. The CDR3 spells CASSQAGTGDGEQYF. DNA of the CDR3: TGTGCCAGCAGCCAGGCCGGGACGGGGGATGGAGAGCAGTACTTC.